This TCR beta chain was obtained from a study of T cells expressing NK-cell markers. As for the study in general: Sorted CD3+CD56+NKG2C+, CD3+CD56+NKG2C- and CD3+CD56-NKG2C+ T-cell subsets were beta-chain profiled. The eight sequenced donors comprised seven who were HCMV-seropositive and one who was seronegative.

As concerns this clonotype: No antigen is known for it.

In germline, CDR1 is KGHDR, CDR2 SFDVKD. The CDR3 length is 20 residues. Study findings and constraints: For four donors, these clonotypes were likewise the leading ones in the CD3+CD56-NKG2C+ fraction.

TCRdb reanalyzed the 5' RACE reads and collapses them to one entry per CDR3 protein, without DNA. There are 200,000 to 300,000 distinct CDR3 sequences in the sample, with about 4.2% held by the top ten. The source material was blood T cells: a sorted CD56 or NKG2C T cell subset, CD4+ or CD8+ T cells, or bulk PBMC T cells (not recorded which). This chain connects TRBV24-1 to TRBJ2-1; with no DNA, the TCRdb D assignment of TRBD1 cannot be verified. This receptor was identified in a woman aged 18 to 75 in good health. The CDR3 sequence: CATSDPPGTGVGEWGNEQFF.